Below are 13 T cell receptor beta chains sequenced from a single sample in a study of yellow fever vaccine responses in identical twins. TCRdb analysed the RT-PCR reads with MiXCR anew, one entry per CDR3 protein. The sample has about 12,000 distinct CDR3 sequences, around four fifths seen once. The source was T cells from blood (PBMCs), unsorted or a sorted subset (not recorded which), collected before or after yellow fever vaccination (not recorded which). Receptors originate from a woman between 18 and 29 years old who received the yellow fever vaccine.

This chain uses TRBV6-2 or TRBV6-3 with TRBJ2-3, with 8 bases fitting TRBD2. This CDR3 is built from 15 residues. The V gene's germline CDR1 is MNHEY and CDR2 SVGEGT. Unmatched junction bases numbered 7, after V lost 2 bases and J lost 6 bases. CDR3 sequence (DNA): TGTGCCAGCAGTTACAGAGCGGGAGCGGGGGATACGCAGTATTTT. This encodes CASSYRAGAGDTQYF.

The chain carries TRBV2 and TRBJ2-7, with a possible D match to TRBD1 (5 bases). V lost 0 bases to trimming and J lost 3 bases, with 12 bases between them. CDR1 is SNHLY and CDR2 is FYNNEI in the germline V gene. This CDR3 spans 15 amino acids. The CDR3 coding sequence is TGTGCCAGCAGTGAAGCTGGGGCCGGAGACTACGAGCAGTACTTC. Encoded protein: CASSEAGAGDYEQYF.

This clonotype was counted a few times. DNA for the CDR3: TGTGCCAGCAGGCGGAGGGGGCAAGGAGATACGCAGTATTTT. Its translation is CASRRRGQGDTQYF. The rearrangement uses TRBV21-1 and TRBJ2-3; TRBD1, the table's D call, lacks a check against the DNA. TRBV21-1 is reported as a pseudogene. The CDR3 runs 14 residues.

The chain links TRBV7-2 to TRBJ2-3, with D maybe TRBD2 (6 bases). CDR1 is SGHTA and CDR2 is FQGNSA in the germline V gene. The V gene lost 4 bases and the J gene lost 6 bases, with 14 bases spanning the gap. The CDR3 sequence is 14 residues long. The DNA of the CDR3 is TGTGCCAGCAGCTGGATAGCGGTGCAGGATACGCAGTATTTT. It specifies CASSWIAVQDTQYF.

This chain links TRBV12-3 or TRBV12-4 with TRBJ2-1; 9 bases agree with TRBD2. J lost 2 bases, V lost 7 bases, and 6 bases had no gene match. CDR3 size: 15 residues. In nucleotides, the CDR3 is TGTGCCAGCAAGAGAGCGGGGGGCCCCTACAATGAGCAGTTCTTC. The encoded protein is CASKRAGGPYNEQFF.

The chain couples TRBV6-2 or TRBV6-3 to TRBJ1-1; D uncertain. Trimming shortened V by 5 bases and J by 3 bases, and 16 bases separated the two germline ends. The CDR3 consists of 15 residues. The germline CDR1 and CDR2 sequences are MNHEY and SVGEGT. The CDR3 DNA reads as TGTGCCAGCAGTCCCTACCCCCAAGGGTACACTGAAGCTTTCTTT. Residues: CASSPYPQGYTEAFF.

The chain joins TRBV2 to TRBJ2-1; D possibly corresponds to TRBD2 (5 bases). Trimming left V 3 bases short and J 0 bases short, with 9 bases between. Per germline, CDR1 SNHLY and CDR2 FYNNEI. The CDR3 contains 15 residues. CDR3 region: CASSDLAASYNEQFF. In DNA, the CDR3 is TGTGCCAGCAGTGATCTAGCCGCCTCCTACAATGAGCAGTTCTTC.

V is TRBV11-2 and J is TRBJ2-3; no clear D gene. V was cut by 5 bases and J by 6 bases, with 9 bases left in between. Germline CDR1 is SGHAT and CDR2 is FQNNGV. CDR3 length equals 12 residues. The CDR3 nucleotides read TGTGCCAGCAGCCGTTACGGGGATACGCAGTATTTT. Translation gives CASSRYGDTQYF.

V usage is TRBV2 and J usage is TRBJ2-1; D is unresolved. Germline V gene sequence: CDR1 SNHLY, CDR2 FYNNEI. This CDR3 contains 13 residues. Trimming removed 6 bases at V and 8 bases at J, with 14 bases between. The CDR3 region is CASRPRAWDEQFF. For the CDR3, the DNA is TGTGCCAGCAGGCCTAGGGCTTGGGATGAGCAGTTCTTC.

In DNA form, the CDR3 reads TGTGCCAGCAGCTCAGCTTTAGGCCGTCTCGAAGCTTTCTTT. Its translation is CASSSALGRLEAFF. The chain is built from TRBV7-1 and TRBJ1-1; D call uncertain. TRBV7-1 is an ORF, and what it does is uncertain. Trimming pared 0 bases from V and 8 bases from J, leaving 13 bases between. This CDR3 has 14 amino acids.

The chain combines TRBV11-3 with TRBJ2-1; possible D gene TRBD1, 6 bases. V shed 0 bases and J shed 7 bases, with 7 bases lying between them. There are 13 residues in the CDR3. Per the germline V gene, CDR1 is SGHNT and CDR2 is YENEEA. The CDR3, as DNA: TGTGCCAGCAGCTTAGAAGGGGGTAATGAGCAGTTCTTC. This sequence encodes CASSLEGGNEQFF.

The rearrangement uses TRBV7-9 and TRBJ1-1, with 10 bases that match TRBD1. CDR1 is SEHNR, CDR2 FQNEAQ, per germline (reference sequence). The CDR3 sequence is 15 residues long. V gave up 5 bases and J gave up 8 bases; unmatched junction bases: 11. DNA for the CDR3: TGTGCCAGCAGCCCTACGACAGGGGGCTTCTCCGAAGCTTTCTTT. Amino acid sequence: CASSPTTGGFSEAFF. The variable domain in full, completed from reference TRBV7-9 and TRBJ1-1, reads DTGVSQNPRHKITKRGQNVTFRCDPISEHNRLYWYRQTLGQGPEFLTYFQNEAQLEKSRLLSDRFSAERPKGSFSTLEIQRTEQGDSAMYLCASSPTTGGFSEAFFGQGTRLTVV.

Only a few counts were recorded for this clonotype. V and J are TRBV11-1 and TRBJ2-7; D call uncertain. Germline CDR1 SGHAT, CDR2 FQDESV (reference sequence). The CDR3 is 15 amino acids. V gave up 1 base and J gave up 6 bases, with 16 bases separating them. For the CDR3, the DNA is TGTGCCAGCAGCTTAGTGGGCGCTACCATACTCGAGCAGTACTTC. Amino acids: CASSLVGATILEQYF.